This T cell receptor (beta chain) was captured by sequencing in a study of OX40 agonist ivuxolimab in advanced cancers. About the study: The eligibility criteria allowed prior anti-PD-1, anti-PD-L1 or anti-CTLA-4 therapy, and about 40% had some.

Germline CDR1 MDHEN, CDR2 SYDVKM. The junction had 6 bases not matched to a gene; V was cut back by 7 bases and J by 5 bases. This CDR3 spans 13 amino acids. Sequencing used immunoSEQ multiplex PCR; TCRdb keeps in-frame clones, though not all of them. Here the sample spans 67,000 or so clones, about 88% being singletons. Sample: CD4+ or CD8+ T cells sorted from blood, taken in a trial of the OX40 agonist ivuxolimab. J is TRBJ2-5 and V is TRBV28; the match to TRBD2 covers 8 bases. The receptor comes from an adult with an advanced solid tumor such as melanoma, head and neck, liver or kidney cancer. The CDR3 DNA reads TGTGCCAGCACGGCCGGGACTAGGGAGACCCAGTACTTC. Amino acid sequence: CASTAGTRETQYF.